These 16 T cell receptor beta chains were all obtained from the same sample, sequenced in a study of CD8 T cells in ankylosing spondylitis. Study-level findings and limits: Ankylosing spondylitis blood appeared to carry a characteristic TCR beta motif of roughly 8 highly homologous variants.

TCRdb re-analysed the 5' RACE reads in MiXCR, keeping a single row per CDR3 protein. The data hold about 480,000 distinct CDR3 sequences, with 15% to 20% observed a single time. Their antigen targets remain unknown. Specimen: blood, either unsorted or a sorted T cell fraction (not recorded which). These receptors were taken from a male donor with ankylosing spondylitis.

This clonotype was found a few times. The gene calls are TRBV5-1 and TRBJ2-3; D perhaps matches TRBD1 (5 bases). V was clipped by 2 bases and J by 3 bases, with 10 bases between them. From germline, CDR1 is SGHRS and CDR2 YFSETQ. The CDR3 length is 14 residues. CDR3 sequence reads: CASSLARETDTQYF. CDR3 sequence (DNA): TGCGCCAGCAGCTTAGCCAGGGAAACAGATACGCAGTATTTT.

This chain joins TRBV7-2 and TRBJ2-5, with D possibly matching TRBD2 (5 bases). V was shortened by 4 bases and J by 1 base, with 16 bases between the two germline ends. This CDR3 spans 16 amino acids. CDR1 SGHTA and CDR2 FQGNSA come from the germline V gene. CDR3 sequence (DNA): TGTGCCAGCAGCTCCCCCGGGATCAGGTCCCAAGAGACCCAGTACTTC. It encodes CASSSPGIRSQETQYF.

J is TRBJ2-7 and V is TRBV5-4; no reliable D call. The CDR3 spans 12 residues. V lost 2 bases and J 7 bases, leaving 10 bases between the germline ends. Germline V gives CDR1 SGHNT, CDR2 YYREEE (reference sequence). The CDR3 region is CASSFPLGEQYF. CDR3 nucleotide sequence: TGTGCCAGCAGCTTCCCCCTAGGAGAGCAGTACTTC.

Comment on this clonotype: The junction shows a germline mismatch at one end, possibly a read error. The rearrangement joins TRBV5-1 to TRBJ2-4; 7 nucleotides line up with TRBD1. The CDR3 is made up of 17 amino acids. CDR1 SGHRS and CDR2 YFSETQ come from the germline V gene. The CDR3 reads CASSYGTDSVAKNSQYF. CDR3 coding DNA: TGCGCCAGCAGCTACGGGACAGACAGCGTAGCCAAAAACAGTCAGTACTTC.

This clonotype turned up a few times. The chain employs TRBV12-3 or TRBV12-4 and TRBJ1-6, with a possible D match to TRBD1 (5 bases). The CDR3 runs to 15 residues. V was pared by 6 bases and J by 6 bases, with 15 bases between. The CDR3 loop reads CASSHIAGRNSPLHF. The CDR3, as DNA: TGTGCCAGCAGCCACATTGCAGGGCGTAATTCACCCCTCCACTTT.

This clonotype occurred many times. V is TRBV12-3 or TRBV12-4 and J is TRBJ2-2; TRBD1 agrees at 7 bases. This CDR3 region has 14 residues. Trimming at V came to 7 bases and at J to 5 bases, leaving 7 bases not matched to a gene. The CDR3 is CASTATGVTGELFF. CDR3 in DNA: TGTGCCAGCACCGCAACAGGGGTGACCGGGGAGCTGTTTTTT.

The chain employs TRBV9 and TRBJ2-2; 9 nucleotides agree with TRBD1. This CDR3 has 17 amino acids. The germline V gene has CDR1 SGDLS and CDR2 YYNGEE. V lost 0 bases and J lost 7; bases outside the gene matches: 10. The CDR3 reads CASSVAPLQGAGGELFF. As DNA, the CDR3 is TGTGCCAGCAGCGTAGCCCCGTTACAGGGGGCGGGCGGGGAGCTGTTTTTT. The full variable domain, with the rest looked up from reference TRBV9 and TRBJ2-2, is DSGVTQTPKHLITATGQRVTLRCSPRSGDLSVYWYQQSLDQGLQFLIQYYNGEERAKGNILERFSAQQFPDLHSELNLSSLELGDSALYFCASSVAPLQGAGGELFFGEGSRLTVL.

This clonotype was found a few times. V gene TRBV5-6 combines with J gene TRBJ1-4; TRBD1 aligns across 7 bases. Germline CDR1 SGHDT, CDR2 YYEEEE. This CDR3 contains 14 residues. Germline trimming cut 6 bases from V and 8 bases from J; bases unmatched to any gene: 10. The CDR3 region is CASTLQGIGEKLFF. DNA of the CDR3: TGTGCCAGCACCCTACAGGGGATAGGCGAAAAACTGTTTTTT.

This clonotype was seen a few times. The chain has TRBV2 and TRBJ1-1; D is possibly TRBD1 (5 bases). Trimming left V 6 bases short and J 2 bases short, with 7 bases between. Germline CDR1 is SNHLY and CDR2 is FYNNEI. CDR3 length: 12 amino acids. CDR3 in DNA: TGTGCCAGCAGACGGGACAACACTGAAGCTTTCTTT. It translates to CASRRDNTEAFF. The whole variable domain, remainder taken from reference TRBV2 and TRBJ1-1, is EPEVTQTPSHQVTQMGQEVILRCVPISNHLYFYWYRQILGQKVEFLVSFYNNEISEKSEIFDDQFSVERPDGSNFTLKIRSTKLEDSAMYFCASRRDNTEAFFGQGTRLTVV.

The chain employs TRBV15 and TRBJ2-3, with a possible D match to TRBD2 (5 bases). V gave up 0 bases and J gave up 6 bases, with 13 bases separating them. This CDR3 region has 15 residues. In germline, CDR1 is LNHNV, CDR2 YYDKDF (reference sequence). The CDR3 protein is CATSRDSLESDTQYF. CDR3 sequence (DNA): TGTGCCACCAGCAGAGATTCACTAGAATCCGATACGCAGTATTTT.

Many counts were recorded for this clonotype. The gene calls are TRBV12-3 or TRBV12-4 and TRBJ2-6; D gene unclear. The V end was cut by 6 bases, the J end by 0 bases, with 6 bases between. The CDR3 runs 14 residues. CDR3 coding DNA: TGTGCCAGCAGGGCTTCCTCTGGGGCCAACGTCCTGACTTTC. Amino acids: CASRASSGANVLTF.

The V and J genes are TRBV6-2 or TRBV6-3 and TRBJ2-2; perhaps D is TRBD1 or TRBD2 (7 bases each). V lost 6 bases to trimming and J lost 1 base, with 12 bases between them. The V gene's germline CDR1 is MNHEY and CDR2 SVGEGT. The CDR3 consists of 15 residues. The CDR3 DNA reads as TGTGCCAGCAGAGGGAGGGGGCTGAACACCGGGGAGCTGTTTTTT. Translating it yields CASRGRGLNTGELFF.

This chain uses TRBV5-1 with TRBJ1-1, with D unresolved. Trimming removed 4 bases at V and 1 base at J, with 11 bases between. This CDR3 region has 14 residues. Germline V gene lookup returns CDR1 SGHRS and CDR2 YFSETQ. The CDR3 DNA sequence: TGCGCCAGCAGCCACCGGGCCGAGAACACTGAAGCTTTCTTT. Amino acid sequence: CASSHRAENTEAFF.

CDR3 protein: CASVLKTEAFF. CDR3 coding DNA: TGTGCCAGTGTTTTAAAGACTGAAGCTTTCTTT. J is TRBJ1-1 and V is TRBV25-1; D remains ambiguous. This CDR3 is built from 11 residues. V was clipped by 9 bases and J by 5 bases, with 10 bases between them. Germline CDR1 MGHDK, CDR2 SYGVNS.

The chain uses TRBV11-2 and TRBJ2-7; D possibly corresponds to TRBD1 (5 bases). This CDR3 is 16 amino acids long. CDR1 is SGHAT and CDR2 is FQNNGV in the germline V gene. Trimming pared 1 base from V and 0 bases from J, leaving 13 bases between. CDR3 sequence: CASSLGYGALSYEQYF. The DNA for the CDR3 is TGTGCCAGCAGCTTAGGGTATGGGGCCCTCTCCTACGAGCAGTACTTC. Variable domain in full (rest from reference TRBV11-2 and TRBJ2-7): EAGVAQSPRYKIIEKRQSVAFWCNPISGHATLYWYQQILGQGPKLLIQFQNNGVVDDSQLPKDRFSAERLKGVDSTLKIQPAKLEDSAVYLCASSLGYGALSYEQYFGPGTRLTVT.

In its sample, this clonotype was seen a few times. The genes are TRBV12-3 or TRBV12-4 and TRBJ1-2; tentative D call: TRBD1 (5 bases). The V gene lost 3 bases and the J gene lost 0 bases, with 11 bases spanning the gap. This CDR3 comprises 15 residues. The CDR3 spells CASSFRGTTNYGYTF. The CDR3 region has the DNA TGTGCCAGCAGTTTTAGGGGAACTACTAACTATGGCTACACCTTC.